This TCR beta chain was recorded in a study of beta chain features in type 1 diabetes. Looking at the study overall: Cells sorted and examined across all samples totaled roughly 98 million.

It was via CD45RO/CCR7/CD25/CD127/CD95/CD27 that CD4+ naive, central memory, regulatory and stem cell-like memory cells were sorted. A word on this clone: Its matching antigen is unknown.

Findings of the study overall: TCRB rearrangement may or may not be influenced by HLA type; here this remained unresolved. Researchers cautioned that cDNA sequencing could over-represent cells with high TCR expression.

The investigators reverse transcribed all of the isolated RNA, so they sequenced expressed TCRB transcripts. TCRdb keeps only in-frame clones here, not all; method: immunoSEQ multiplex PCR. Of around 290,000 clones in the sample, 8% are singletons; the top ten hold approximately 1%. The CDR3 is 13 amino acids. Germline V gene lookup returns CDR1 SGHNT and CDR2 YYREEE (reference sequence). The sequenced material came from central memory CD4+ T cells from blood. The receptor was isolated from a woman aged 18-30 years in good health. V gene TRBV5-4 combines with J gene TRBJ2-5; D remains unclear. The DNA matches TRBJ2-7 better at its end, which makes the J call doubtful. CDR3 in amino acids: CATKDPSSYEQYF. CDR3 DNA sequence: TGTGCCACCAAGGACCCCAGCTCCTACGAGCAGTACTTC.